The clone carrying this TCR beta chain was picked up one time. Produced via immunoSEQ multiplex PCR; TCRdb's table is partial and in-frame only. Of 55,000 to 75,000 clones in the sample, about four fifths were seen once. This entry comes from a study of OX40 agonist ivuxolimab in advanced cancers. This CDR3 has 15 residues. Germline CDR1 is MNHEY and CDR2 is SVGAGI. The V gene lost 0 bases and the J gene lost 8 bases, with 16 bases spanning the gap. The V and J genes are TRBV6-5 and TRBJ1-2; D not certain. The receptor was derived from an adult with an advanced solid tumor such as melanoma, head and neck, liver or kidney cancer. Sequencing used CD4+ or CD8+ T cells sorted from blood, obtained in a trial of the OX40 agonist ivuxolimab. The CDR3 is CASSYSLRGLRGYTF. The DNA for the CDR3 is TGTGCCAGCAGTTACTCCCTGCGGGGTCTGCGGGGCTACACCTTC.